What follows is one T cell receptor (beta chain) and its context. The antigen remains undetermined. Between the trimmed V and J ends, which lost 4 bases and 0 bases, there was a span of 11 bases. The CDR3 is made up of 14 amino acids. CDR1 and CDR2 (germline): SGDLS, YYNGEE. The sample comes from a study of T cells in Graves' hyperthyroidism and ophthalmopathy. Study observations and caveats: Blood shared most expanded thyroid clonotypes above 0.001.

Patients aged 18 to 65 had newly diagnosed hyperthyroidism that had lasted under 2 months. Diagnoses used clinical symptoms, serum thyroxine and TRAb, thyroid ultrasound and orbital computed tomography. Researchers amplified the TCR beta CDR3 regions from RNA transcripts. First-round RT-PCR with HTBI primers amplified the TCR CDR3 region. TCRdb reprocessed the multiplex PCR reads via MiXCR and lists one record per CDR3 protein. Seen here are about 540,000 distinct CDR3 sequences, just over 45% observed once, and the top ten hold just over 8%. This clonotype was sampled from a young woman with Graves' hyperthyroidism. Sample: peripheral blood or thyroid tissue (not recorded which). The chain uses TRBV9 and TRBJ2-7; TRBD1 is a possible D gene (6 bases). The CDR3 spells CASSPRTDSYEQYF. CDR3 coding DNA: TGTGCCAGCAGCCCCCGGACAGACTCCTACGAGCAGTACTTC.